These 21 T cell receptor beta chains were sequenced from one sample in a study of molecular identifiers for immune sequencing clone quantification. Each CDR3 protein gets one entry after TCRdb re-called the PCR reads with MiXCR. The sample lists a few hundred thousand distinct CDR3 sequences; less than 30% were seen once. Sample: naive CD8+ T cells from blood, with Jurkat cell RNA spiked in. The subset denotes: FACS-sorted CD8+CD4-CCR7+CD45RA+ naive T cells. These receptors were obtained from a human donor in good health. Some libraries in this study had Jurkat cell RNA spiked in.

The gene calls are TRBV2 and TRBJ1-2; D is possibly TRBD1 (5 bases). Germline V gene sequence: CDR1 SNHLY, CDR2 FYNNEI. With 3 bases removed from V and 6 bases from J, the gap between germline ends came to 17 bases. The CDR3 is made up of 15 amino acids. CDR3 bases: TGTGCCAGCAGTGACCCAGGGCAACACCCAGATGGCTACACCTTC. It is translated as CASSDPGQHPDGYTF.

Concerning this clonotype itself: One junction end disagrees with the germline gene, perhaps due to a read error. This chain links TRBV18 with TRBJ1-1; 12 bases agree with TRBD1. From germline, CDR1 is KGHSH and CDR2 LQKENI. This CDR3 contains 15 residues. The CDR3 bases are TGTGCCAACTCACCACCGGGACAGGGGGCGCCTGAAGCTTTCTTT. It specifies CANSPPGQGAPEAFF.

The chain has TRBV6-5 and TRBJ2-7; no firm D call. Per the germline V gene, CDR1 is MNHEY and CDR2 is SVGAGI. CDR3 length equals 13 residues. Trimming removed 6 bases from V and 5 bases from J, with 14 bases in between. The CDR3 DNA reads as TGTGCCAGCAGCTATATAGGGCTCCACGAGCAGTACTTC. Its translation: CASSYIGLHEQYF.

The chain recombines TRBV9 with TRBJ2-6; tentatively, D is TRBD1 or TRBD2 (5 bases each). CDR1 and CDR2 from the germline V gene are SGDLS and YYNGEE. The CDR3 covers 18 residues. V was trimmed by 0 bases and J by 1 base, leaving 14 bases between them. CDR3 nucleotide sequence: TGTGCCAGCAGCGTAGGAGTACTGGGGGAATCTGGGGCCAACGTCCTGACTTTC. Encoded protein: CASSVGVLGESGANVLTF.

V gene TRBV13 combines with J gene TRBJ1-5; 7 bases line up with TRBD1. The germline V gene has CDR1 PRHDT and CDR2 FYEKMQ (reference sequence). CDR3 length: 14 residues. The J segment lost 2 bases and the V segment lost 5 bases, leaving 3 bases of the junction unmatched. The CDR3 loop is CASSIGQGNQPQHF. The CDR3 DNA reads as TGTGCCAGCAGCATCGGACAGGGCAATCAGCCCCAGCATTTT.

This clonotype was counted a few times. One end of the junction is discordant with germline, which a read error may explain. The V gene is TRBV9, the J gene TRBJ2-5, with TRBD2 matching 9 bases. This CDR3 region has 17 residues. Germline V gene data show CDR1 as SGDLS and CDR2 as YYNGEE. CDR3 loop: CASSDPSRTSDQGTQYF. CDR3 nucleotide sequence: TGTGCCAGCAGCGATCCCTCCCGGACTAGCGATCAAGGGACCCAGTACTTC.

The chain employs TRBV13 and TRBJ2-7; 12 positions match TRBD2. The germline gives CDR1 PRHDT, CDR2 FYEKMQ (reference sequence). The CDR3 runs to 16 residues. V lost 5 bases and J lost 1; bases outside the gene matches: 6. The CDR3, as DNA: TGTGCCAGCAGCCATTCCGGGACTAGCGGGTCCTACGAGCAGTACTTC. This sequence encodes CASSHSGTSGSYEQYF.

This clonotype was picked up many times. Here the CDR3 reads CASSPGDRGYNYEQYF. In DNA form, the CDR3 reads TGTGCCAGCTCACCAGGGGACAGGGGCTATAACTACGAGCAGTACTTC. The chain employs TRBV18 and TRBJ2-7; 10 bases agree with TRBD1. The CDR3 covers 16 residues. V dropped 2 bases and J dropped 3; count of bases not matched to a gene: 7. Germline CDR1 reads KGHSH; CDR2 reads LQKENI.

This clonotype occurred a few times. The chain recombines TRBV5-6 with TRBJ2-1, with TRBD2 identical over 9 bases. The CDR3 is made up of 14 amino acids. The ends lost 4 bases at V and 5 bases at J; junction bases unmatched: 4. The germline V gene encodes CDR1 SGHDT and CDR2 YYEEEE. The CDR3 reads CASSRGLADNEQFF. The DNA of the CDR3 is TGTGCCAGCAGCCGGGGACTAGCAGACAATGAGCAGTTCTTC.

This clonotype was counted only a few times. A much larger clone lies a single base off, so this may be a read error. The chain has TRBV29-1 and TRBJ2-5; 9 nucleotides match TRBD1. The CDR3 runs to 14 residues. Per the germline V gene, CDR1 is SQVTM and CDR2 is ANQGSEA. In nucleotides, the CDR3 is TGCAGCGTTACTCCACAGGGGGCCGGGGAGACCCAGCACTTC. Its protein is CSVTPQGAGETQHF.

This clonotype was counted between two and nine times. This rearrangement joins TRBV24-1 to TRBJ2-1, with a weak D call TRBD2 (6 bases). This CDR3 spans 19 amino acids. Looked up from germline, CDR1 is KGHDR and CDR2 is SFDVKD. Trimming shortened V by 4 bases and J by 4 bases, and 25 bases separated the two germline ends. DNA of the CDR3: TGTGCCACCAGTGAGGACACGGGACTCCCGGTACCCCCTTACAATGAGCAGTTCTTC. Translation: CATSEDTGLPVPPYNEQFF.

The rearrangement links TRBV4-1 to TRBJ2-3; D perhaps matches TRBD2 (5 bases). V gave up 1 base and J gave up 4 bases, with 15 bases separating them. From germline, CDR1 is MGHRA and CDR2 YSYEKL. The CDR3 length is 16 residues. The CDR3 sequence: CASSQAGWELADTQYF. The CDR3, as DNA: TGCGCCAGCAGCCAAGCTGGGTGGGAGTTGGCAGATACGCAGTATTTT.

This clonotype was picked up many times. The V and J genes are TRBV9 and TRBJ1-5, with D perhaps TRBD1 (6 bases). Germline loops: CDR1 SGDLS, CDR2 YYNGEE. This CDR3 has 14 residues. V lost 3 bases and J 2 bases, leaving 9 bases between the germline ends. The CDR3 DNA reads TGTGCCAGCAGCGGTCCAGGGGGCAATCAGCCCCAGCATTTT. Translating gives CASSGPGGNQPQHF.

This clonotype was seen at least ten times. The CDR3 here is CASSLEQGTDEQYF. DNA of the CDR3: TGTGCCAGCAGCTTAGAACAGGGTACGGACGAGCAGTACTTC. This chain links TRBV7-9 with TRBJ2-7; TRBD1 might be the D (6 bases). Trimming stripped 1 base from V and 5 bases from J, with 12 bases between. This CDR3 has 14 residues. From germline, CDR1 is SEHNR and CDR2 FQNEAQ (reference sequence). The whole variable domain, filled in from reference TRBV7-9 and TRBJ2-7, reads DTGVSQNPRHKITKRGQNVTFRCDPISEHNRLYWYRQTLGQGPEFLTYFQNEAQLEKSRLLSDRFSAERPKGSFSTLEIQRTEQGDSAMYLCASSLEQGTDEQYFGPGTRLTVT.

The sample holds a few counts of this clonotype. The V call is TRBV11-1, the J call TRBJ2-3, with D uncertain. The V end lost 5 bases, the J end lost 3 bases, and 18 bases lay between the germline ends. Looked up from germline, CDR1 is SGHAT and CDR2 is FQDESV (reference sequence). The length of the CDR3 is 16 residues. This CDR3 reads CASSPASTSGTDTQYF. CDR3 nucleotides: TGTGCCAGCAGCCCGGCTAGTACGAGTGGGACAGATACGCAGTATTTT. Variable domain in full (rest from reference TRBV11-1 and TRBJ2-3): EAEVAQSPRYKITEKSQAVAFWCDPISGHATLYWYRQILGQGPELLVQFQDESVVDDSQLPKDRFSAERLKGVDSTLKIQPAELGDSAMYLCASSPASTSGTDTQYFGPGTRLTVL.

This clonotype occurred many times. V usage is TRBV19 and J usage is TRBJ2-7; 8 nucleotides agree with TRBD1. This CDR3 is 15 amino acids long. The germline CDR1 and CDR2 sequences are LNHDA and SQIVND (reference sequence). The V and J ends lost 5 bases and 3 bases, in that order; junction bases with no gene match: 9. CDR3 nucleotide sequence: TGTGCCAGTAGTGCCGACAGGGGAGGCAGCTACGAGCAGTACTTC. Protein product: CASSADRGGSYEQYF.

J is TRBJ2-7 and V is TRBV7-2; tentatively, D is TRBD2 (6 bases). V lost 6 bases, J lost 0 bases, and 21 bases lay in between. Germline V gives CDR1 SGHTA, CDR2 FQGNSA. CDR3 length: 17 amino acids. The CDR3 region is CASSSEGRSIFSYEQYF. The CDR3 DNA sequence: TGTGCCAGCAGTTCGGAGGGGCGCAGTATATTCTCCTACGAGCAGTACTTC.

This clonotype was seen repeatedly, ten times or more. The CDR3 DNA is TGTGCCAGCAGCTCTCCGACCAGTCCAGATACGCAGTATTTT. Translating gives CASSSPTSPDTQYF. V gene TRBV7-9 combines with J gene TRBJ2-3; no definite D call. Trimming shortened V by 4 bases and J by 4 bases, and 12 bases separated the two germline ends. The CDR3 consists of 14 residues. Germline-derived CDR1 and CDR2 are SEHNR and FQNEAQ (reference sequence).

This clonotype appeared many times. The rearrangement uses TRBV20-1 and TRBJ2-7; 8 nucleotides align to TRBD2. Germline trimming cut 1 base from V and 2 bases from J; bases unmatched to any gene: 1. Germline V gives CDR1 DFQATT, CDR2 SNEGSKA (reference sequence). The CDR3 runs 13 residues. This chain's CDR3 is CSARGRGAYEQYF. The CDR3 DNA is TGCAGTGCTAGAGGGCGGGGGGCCTACGAGCAGTACTTC.

This clonotype was seen ten or more times. The gene calls are TRBV29-1 and TRBJ2-7, with D possibly TRBD2 on 5 matching bases. Germline V gene sequence: CDR1 SQVTM, CDR2 ANQGSEA. Trimming pared 8 bases from V and 1 base from J, leaving 21 bases between. The CDR3 is made up of 15 amino acids. Written as DNA, the CDR3 is TGCAGCATGAGGGTCCGGGAAGGTGGATCCTACGAGCAGTACTTC. This sequence encodes CSMRVREGGSYEQYF.

This clonotype was seen a handful of times. This chain links TRBV28 with TRBJ2-7, with D hard to call. The germline V gene encodes CDR1 MDHEN and CDR2 SYDVKM. The CDR3 is 14 residues long. V gave up 5 bases and J gave up 2 bases, with 13 bases separating them. The CDR3 protein is CASSGNPSPYEQYF. DNA for the CDR3: TGTGCCAGCAGTGGTAATCCCTCTCCCTACGAGCAGTACTTC.